The 11 T cell receptor beta chains listed next were all sequenced from one sample in a study of shared clonotypes between healthy human individuals (dated by TCRdb to between 2020 and 2021). Library method: the immunoSEQ multiplex PCR assay. TCRdb holds this immuneACCESS table with in-frame rearrangements only. Some clones are missing; in checked studies, unresolved V genes explain under half, and the rest has no known cause. In all, the sample holds about 730,000 clones, and around 70% of those were seen once. The ten largest clonotypes hold more than 1.5% of the sample. The specimen sequenced was memory CD4+ T cells sorted from blood. What this sample's cell subset or site label stands for: CD45RA-negative fraction. The origin of the receptors is a woman aged 30 to 39 in good health.

This clone was counted a few times. The chain couples TRBV6-5 to TRBJ1-5; TRBD1 matches at 9 bases. Trimming removed 5 bases from V and 11 bases from J; junction bases left unmatched: 7. CDR1 is MNHEY, CDR2 SVGAGI, per germline. The CDR3 is made up of 13 amino acids. CDR3 sequence reads: CASSRDRVGSQHF. The CDR3 DNA is TGTGCCAGCAGTAGGGACAGGGTTGGGTCCCAGCATTTT.

There are many counts of this clone. This rearrangement joins TRBV19 to TRBJ1-2; no clear D gene. Trimming removed 3 bases from V and 3 bases from J, with 14 bases in between. The CDR3 is 15 residues long. From germline, CDR1 is LNHDA and CDR2 SQIVND (reference sequence). The DNA for the CDR3 is TGTGCCAGTAGTATGGGCCCCCAGGTCTACTATGGCTACACCTTC. This codes for CASSMGPQVYYGYTF. The full variable domain, in which reference TRBV19 and TRBJ1-2 provide the parts outside the CDR3, is DGGITQSPKYLFRKEGQNVTLSCEQNLNHDAMYWYRQDPGQGLRLIYYSQIVNDFQKGDIAEGYSVSREKKESFPLTVTSAQKNPTAFYLCASSMGPQVYYGYTFGSGTRLTVV.

V gene TRBV11-2 combines with J gene TRBJ2-3; 10 bases agree with TRBD2. Germline V gives CDR1 SGHAT, CDR2 FQNNGV. The CDR3 covers 17 residues. V was pared by 1 base and J by 4 bases, with 8 bases of the junction left unmatched. CDR3 region: CASSLGPAGGPPDTQYF. In DNA form, the CDR3 reads TGTGCCAGCAGCTTAGGTCCAGCGGGAGGGCCCCCAGATACGCAGTATTTT.

The V call is TRBV28, the J call TRBJ2-3, with TRBD2 identical over 13 bases. The germline CDR1 and CDR2 sequences are MDHEN and SYDVKM. CDR3 size: 17 residues. The V gene end was trimmed by 3 bases and the J gene end by 2 bases; junction bases not matched to a gene: 5. The CDR3 spells CASSLWTSGSITDTQYF. The CDR3 DNA sequence: TGTGCCAGCAGTTTGTGGACTAGCGGGAGTATCACAGATACGCAGTATTTT.

J is TRBJ2-5 and V is TRBV28; TRBD2 matches at 8 bases. Germline trimming cut 3 bases from V and 5 bases from J; bases unmatched to any gene: 11. This CDR3 has 16 residues. CDR1 and CDR2 from the germline V gene are MDHEN and SYDVKM. The CDR3 DNA reads TGTGCCAGCAGTTTTCCGGGACTAGAGGGTTTTGAGACCCAGTACTTC. Translating gives CASSFPGLEGFETQYF.

There are many counts of this clone. The chain has TRBV5-1 and TRBJ2-1; TRBD2 agrees at 9 bases. The CDR3 has 17 amino acids. The germline V gene encodes CDR1 SGHRS and CDR2 YFSETQ. The ends lost 3 bases at V and 9 bases at J; junction bases unmatched: 16. CDR3 bases: TGCGCCAGCAGCTCGGAACCTAGCGGGATAAGGCAAAGTGAGCAGTTCTTC. Its translation: CASSSEPSGIRQSEQFF.

The CDR3 sequence is CASRVRGGFVGELFF. CDR3 DNA: TGTGCCAGCAGAGTGAGAGGGGGCTTTGTCGGGGAGCTGTTTTTT. This chain links TRBV11-2 with TRBJ2-2, with TRBD1 matching 7 bases. Germline CDR1 is SGHAT and CDR2 is FQNNGV. V shed 6 bases and J 7 bases; nucleotides not matched to a gene: 11. The CDR3 is 15 residues long.

The chain joins TRBV27 to TRBJ1-2; TRBD1 might be the D (5 bases). Deletions cut 4 bases from V and 2 bases from J, with 14 bases between. This CDR3 is built from 15 residues. Germline-derived CDR1 and CDR2 are MNHEY and SMNVEV (reference sequence). The CDR3, as DNA: TGTGCCAGCAGTTCAGCCGGGGCCGACAACTATGGCTACACCTTC. It is translated as CASSSAGADNYGYTF.

The V gene is TRBV10-1, the J gene TRBJ1-2; 7 nucleotides align to TRBD1. The V gene's germline CDR1 is WNHNN and CDR2 SYGVQD (reference sequence). Unmatched junction bases numbered 4, after V lost 5 bases and J lost 4 bases. There are 13 residues in the CDR3. The CDR3 DNA reads TGCGCCAGCAGTCCGACAGGGAGCTATGGCTACACCTTC. Amino acid sequence: CASSPTGSYGYTF.

The sample holds a few counts of this clone. The rearrangement links TRBV2 to TRBJ2-7; 9 bases line up with TRBD1. V lost 4 bases, J lost 2 bases, and 9 bases stayed unmatched. The CDR3 sequence is 16 residues long. Germline CDR1 SNHLY, CDR2 FYNNEI. In nucleotides, the CDR3 is TGTGCCAGCAGTGGATCTGGGACAGGGCTAACCTACGAGCAGTACTTC. Amino acid sequence: CASSGSGTGLTYEQYF.

This clone was recorded once. Other DNA variants within this sample encode the same CDR3. The chain combines TRBV7-2 with TRBJ2-1; D may be TRBD2 (6 bases). The CDR3 is 15 amino acids. CDR1 and CDR2 from the germline V gene are SGHTA and FQGNSA. Trimming pared 5 bases from V and 4 bases from J, leaving 15 bases between. CDR3 sequence: CASSPQRDSYNEQFF. The CDR3 DNA follows: TGTGCCAGCAGCCCGCAGAGGGACTCTTACAATGAGCAGTTCTTC.